One sample yielded the 19 T cell receptor beta chains listed below, sequenced in a study of cytotoxic CD8 clonotypes in ibrutinib-treated CLL. Method: immunoSEQ multiplex PCR; TCRdb's copy keeps in-frame clones and lacks some. The sample lists some 290,000 clones, about 80% occurring once. The sequenced sample was PBMCs, obtained before ibrutinib treatment. These receptors were collected from a human donor with chronic lymphocytic leukemia.

The gene calls are TRBV14 and TRBJ2-3; no firm D call. Germline CDR1 SGHDN, CDR2 FVKESK. Trimming removed 4 bases at V and 0 bases at J, with 11 bases between. The CDR3 is 15 residues long. CDR3 nucleotides: TGTGCCAGCAGCCGAGACGCCACTAGCACAGATACGCAGTATTTT. Its protein product is CASSRDATSTDTQYF.

V and J are TRBV21-1 and TRBJ2-1; the listed D gene, TRBD2, was not tested against the DNA. TRBV21-1 is tagged as a pseudogene. The CDR3 has 14 amino acids. The CDR3 region has the DNA TGTGCCAGCAGCAAGGAGGGGTCATACAATGAGCAGTTCTTC. It is translated as CASSKEGSYNEQFF.

The count of this clone is one. The CDR3 bases are TGTGCCAGCAGCAAAAGTTATAACTATGGCTACACCTTC. Residues: CASSKSYNYGYTF. The rearrangement uses TRBV7-2 and TRBJ1-2; D unclear. CDR1 SGHTA and CDR2 FQGNSA come from the germline V gene. V dropped 5 bases and J dropped 1 base, with 8 bases sitting between them. The CDR3 has 13 residues.

This clone was recorded a few times. The chain joins TRBV19 to TRBJ2-7, with D possibly being TRBD2 (5 bases). This CDR3 has 14 amino acids. Trimming shortened V by 6 bases and J by 2 bases, and 14 bases separated the two germline ends. The V gene's germline CDR1 is LNHDA and CDR2 SQIVND (reference sequence). CDR3 nucleotide sequence: TGTGCCAGTAGCGGGAATCAGGTGCCCTACGAGCAGTACTTC. This encodes CASSGNQVPYEQYF.

On this clone: Sequence at one end of the junction differs from germline and may be a read error. The CDR3 nucleotides are TGTGCCAGCACCCTGCCCCCAGATCCGCAGTATTTT. It is translated as CASTLPPDPQYF. This sequence joins TRBV6-1 and TRBJ2-3; the D is unclear. The CDR3 runs 12 residues. Germline V lookup: CDR1 MNHNS, CDR2 SASEGT.

CDR3 in DNA: TGTGCCAGTATCCTACATGGAAACACTGAAGCTTTCTTT. It translates to CASILHGNTEAFF. V usage is TRBV19 and J usage is TRBJ1-1; D gene unclear. Germline values: CDR1 LNHDA, CDR2 SQIVND (reference sequence). The CDR3 spans 13 residues. V was trimmed by 7 bases and J by 2 bases, leaving 11 bases between them.

The chain joins TRBV5-4 to TRBJ2-7; 13 bases map to TRBD2. With V trimmed by 0 bases and J by 4 bases, 4 bases remained unmatched. The length of the CDR3 is 16 residues. The germline V gene has CDR1 SGHNT and CDR2 YYREEE (reference sequence). CDR3 bases: TGTGCCAGCAGCTTGGGGACTAGCGGGAGTTTTTACGAGCAGTACTTC. It translates to CASSLGTSGSFYEQYF.

V usage is TRBV30 and J usage is TRBJ2-7; the match to TRBD2 covers 10 bases. Per the germline V gene, CDR1 is GTSNPN and CDR2 is SVGIG (reference sequence). V lost 3 bases and J lost 5; bases outside the gene matches: 10. The CDR3 spans 15 residues. The CDR3 region has the DNA TGTGCCTGGAGCGGGAGGCTAGCGGGAGTGCACGAGCAGTACTTC. Translation gives CAWSGRLAGVHEQYF.

The chain joins TRBV7-2 to TRBJ2-1, with D tentatively TRBD2 (6 bases). The germline CDR1 and CDR2 sequences are SGHTA and FQGNSA. V was trimmed by 5 bases and J by 6 bases, leaving 29 bases between them. The CDR3 loop spans 19 amino acids. The CDR3 is CASSARVGRDPFPGNEQFF. The CDR3 DNA sequence: TGTGCCAGCAGCGCAAGGGTGGGGCGGGATCCCTTTCCAGGCAATGAGCAGTTCTTC.

This chain links TRBV7-2 with TRBJ2-1, with 8 bases aligning to TRBD1. The CDR3 consists of 16 residues. Germline CDR1 SGHTA, CDR2 FQGNSA. After removal of 7 bases from V and 1 base from J, the junction contained 9 bases not matched to a gene. CDR3 sequence: CASTLQGAGSYNEQFF. The DNA for the CDR3 is TGTGCCAGCACCCTCCAGGGGGCTGGTTCCTACAATGAGCAGTTCTTC.

This chain connects TRBV18 to TRBJ1-2; D might be TRBD1 (6 bases). The germline gives CDR1 KGHSH, CDR2 LQKENI. V was clipped by 1 base and J by 8 bases, with 17 bases between them. The CDR3 consists of 15 residues. The CDR3 protein is CASSPRAGVSKGYTF. In DNA form, the CDR3 reads TGTGCCAGCTCACCACGAGCAGGGGTTTCGAAAGGCTACACCTTC.

The gene calls are TRBV5-6 and TRBJ1-1; D not certain. Germline values: CDR1 SGHDT, CDR2 YYEEEE. The V and J ends lost 3 bases and 2 bases respectively, with 8 bases between them. The CDR3 runs 13 residues. CDR3 DNA sequence: TGTGCCAGCAGCTGGGTGGATAACACTGAAGCTTTCTTT. Encoded protein: CASSWVDNTEAFF.

The chain uses TRBV9 and TRBJ2-7; the match to TRBD1 covers 11 bases. Per germline, CDR1 SGDLS and CDR2 YYNGEE. This CDR3 is 14 amino acids long. V trimming: 2 bases; J trimming: 7 bases; junction bases outside the gene matches: 5. The CDR3 region has the DNA TGTGCCAGCAGCGTCCGGACAGGGGGCGGAGAGCAGTACTTC. This encodes CASSVRTGGGEQYF.

V usage is TRBV27 and J usage is TRBJ2-7; no reliable D call. Germline CDR1 and CDR2: MNHEY and SMNVEV (reference sequence). V was cut by 3 bases and J by 0 bases, with 6 bases left in between. The CDR3 extends over 13 amino acids. CDR3 in DNA: TGTGCCAGCAGTTTGAGGAACTCCTACGAGCAGTACTTC. It translates to CASSLRNSYEQYF.

The chain is built from TRBV25-1 and TRBJ2-7; D is unclear. V was pared by 4 bases and J by 5 bases, with 12 bases between. This CDR3 is built from 13 residues. Germline-derived CDR1 and CDR2 are MGHDK and SYGVNS. The DNA of the CDR3 is TGTGCCAGCAGTGGAGAGTACCGGAACGAGCAGTACTTC. It encodes CASSGEYRNEQYF.

The count of this clone is one. V usage is TRBV6-5 and J usage is TRBJ1-2, with 8 bases lining up with TRBD1. The CDR3 is 15 residues long. Germline V gene sequence: CDR1 MNHEY, CDR2 SVGAGI. V shed 6 bases, J shed 1 base, and the junction held 7 bases outside the gene matches. CDR3 nucleotide sequence: TGTGCCAGCAGAGCCTACAGGGGGAATAACTATGGCTACACCTTC. Its protein is CASRAYRGNNYGYTF.

The chain has TRBV7-8 and TRBJ1-1; D gene unclear. The CDR3 is made up of 14 amino acids. Trimming took off 1 base at V and 3 bases at J, with 9 bases between the two ends. In germline, CDR1 is SGHVS, CDR2 FQNEAQ. In DNA form, the CDR3 reads TGTGCCAGCAGCTTAGGGATGGCCCACACTGAAGCTTTCTTT. It encodes CASSLGMAHTEAFF.

The chain is built from TRBV30 and TRBJ1-4; D remains ambiguous. This CDR3 has 13 residues. V lost 4 bases to trimming and J lost 6 bases, with 12 bases between them. CDR1 is GTSNPN, CDR2 SVGIG, per germline (reference sequence). The chain's CDR3 is CAWNLDTYEKLFF. CDR3 bases: TGTGCCTGGAACCTTGACACTTATGAAAAACTGTTTTTT.

V usage is TRBV5-1 and J usage is TRBJ2-5; 13 positions match TRBD2. The J segment lost 4 bases and the V segment lost 4 bases, leaving 13 bases of the junction unmatched. The CDR3 spans 18 residues. Germline V gives CDR1 SGHRS, CDR2 YFSETQ. The CDR3 region is CASSQRLAGGSWRETQYF. CDR3 nucleotides: TGCGCCAGCAGCCAGAGACTAGCGGGAGGAAGTTGGCGAGAGACCCAGTACTTC.